One T cell receptor (beta chain) is described in this entry. The sample is drawn from a study of identical twins. TCRdb re-analysed the 5' RACE reads in MiXCR, keeping a single row per CDR3 protein. The table includes over 550,000 distinct CDR3 sequences, roughly 7.2% detected once. V was clipped by 6 bases and J by 9 bases, with 11 bases between them. There are 11 residues in the CDR3. Germline V gene sequence: CDR1 MGHDK, CDR2 SYGVNS. The same data also went into a second study, on yellow fever vaccine responses in identical twins.

The clonotype comes from a woman in her late teens or twenties in good health. The chain is built from TRBV25-1 and TRBJ2-5; a weak D match, TRBD2 (5 bases). The sequencing input was PBMCs. In DNA, the CDR3 is TGTGCCAGCAGCCGGCGGGTGTCCCAGTACTTC. Protein product: CASSRRVSQYF.